Listed below are T cell receptor beta chains from one sample, sequenced in a study of blood T cells in healthy people across ages. TCRdb passed the 5' RACE reads through MiXCR, listing each CDR3 protein once. The sample lists about 800,000 distinct CDR3 sequences, 46% occurring once. Material for sequencing was blood. These receptors all stem from a man older than 75 in good health. Each CDR3 is given with its conserved first and last residue. The order of the fields is clone size, D gene, J gene, V gene, CDR3 DNA, CDR3 protein. The D gene is left open where the match is weak. Some rows have no size entry. The others give once, few or many, or a class for an expanded clone.

. | TRBD2 | TRBJ2-5 | TRBV20-1 | TGCAGTGCTCCCCCGACTAGCGGGGGAGAGACCCAGTACTTC | CSAPPTSGGETQYF
few | . | TRBJ2-5 | TRBV7-3 | TGTGCCAGCAGCTTAACGTACGGAGTGGGAGAGCAGTACTTC | CASSLTYGVGEQYF
. | TRBD2 | TRBJ2-1 | TRBV29-1 | TGCAGCGGCCGGGGGAGCGGGAGTTTCTCCTACAATGAGCAGTTCTTC | CSGRGSGSFSYNEQFF
few | TRBD2 | TRBJ2-1 | TRBV6-1 | TGTGCCAGCAGTCGGACTAGCGGGAGATTAACAGGGAATGAGCAGTTCTTC | CASSRTSGRLTGNEQFF
. | . | TRBJ2-7 | TRBV12-3/TRBV12-4 | TGTGCCAGCAGTTTCGGCCATTCCTACGAGCAGTACTTC | CASSFGHSYEQYF
. | TRBD1 | TRBJ1-5 | TRBV20-1 | TGCAGTGCTAGAGCCGGGACAGGGGGCGTCCAGCCCCAGCATTTT | CSARAGTGGVQPQHF
few | TRBD2 | TRBJ2-3 | TRBV9 | TGTGCCAGCAGCGTAGGCGGGAGATGGGGGTGGGATACGCAGTATTTT | CASSVGGRWGWDTQYF
. | . | TRBJ1-6 | TRBV20-1 | TGCAGTGCTAGAGTTTTGCAGCAGGGGCCCGTTTCACCCCTCCACTTT | CSARVLQQGPVSPLHF
. | . | TRBJ1-1 | TRBV20-1 | TGCAGTGCCCAATCCAACAGGCCTATGAACACTGAAGCTTTCTTT | CSAQSNRPMNTEAFF
few | . | TRBJ2-7 | TRBV5-6 | TGTGCCAGCAGCGCCGACTACGAGCAGTACTTC | CASSADYEQYF
few | TRBD1 | TRBJ2-1 | TRBV28 | TGTGCCAGCAGGACCCGACAGGGATACTACAATGAGCAGTTCTTC | CASRTRQGYYNEQFF
few | . | TRBJ2-7 | TRBV6-2/TRBV6-3 | TGTGCCAGCAGTCACATCGGGTCCTACGAGCAGTACTTC | CASSHIGSYEQYF
. | TRBD2 | TRBJ2-2 | TRBV5-1 | TGCGCCAGCAGCTTGGCAGGACTAAGGGGACTAGCGAACACCGGGGAGCTGTTTTTT | CASSLAGLRGLANTGELFF
. | . | TRBJ2-5 | TRBV24-1 | TGTGCCACCAGTGATTCGGACGGAACACACCAAGAGACCCAGTACTTC | CATSDSDGTHQETQYF
few | TRBD2 | TRBJ2-1 | TRBV3-1 | TGTGCCAGCAGCGGAACCGGGACTATATGGGGAGAGCAGTTCTTC | CASSGTGTIWGEQFF
. | . | TRBJ1-1 | TRBV11-1 | TGTGCCAGCAGCTTAGGAACAGAGTTGGCTTTCTTT | CASSLGTELAFF
. | TRBD2 | TRBJ2-3 | TRBV30 | TGTGCCAGAAGCCTAGCGGGGGCCAATACGCAGTATTTT | CARSLAGANTQYF
. | . | TRBJ2-5 | TRBV20-1 | TGCAGTGCTAGAGAGAAGGCCTGGGAGACCCAGTACTTC | CSAREKAWETQYF
. | . | TRBJ2-1 | TRBV19 | TGTGCCCGTACTTGGCGGGAAGGCAATGAGCAGTTCTTC | CARTWREGNEQFF
few | . | TRBJ2-3 | TRBV7-2 | TGTGCCAGCAGCTTATTGGTCTCAACAGATACGCAGTATTTT | CASSLLVSTDTQYF
many | TRBD1 | TRBJ2-5 | TRBV5-1 | TGCGCCAGCAGCTATGGACAGGCCGCGGGAGAGACCCAGTACTTC | CASSYGQAAGETQYF
. | . | TRBJ2-6 | TRBV10-3 | TGTGCCATCAGTGAGTCCCAGGGTACCTCTGGGGCCAACGTCCTGACTTTC | CAISESQGTSGANVLTF
. | TRBD2 | TRBJ2-1 | TRBV10-3 | TGTGCCATCAGTGGGACTAGCGGGGGGGACTACAATGAGCAGTTCTTC | CAISGTSGGDYNEQFF
few | . | TRBJ2-4 | TRBV20-1 | TGCAGTGCTAACCGGGACCCTACGGCAAACATTCAGTACTTC | CSANRDPTANIQYF
. | TRBD2 | TRBJ2-7 | TRBV7-2 | TGTGCCAGCAGCGAAGGGACTAGCGGGAGCCACGAGCAGTACTTC | CASSEGTSGSHEQYF
. | . | TRBJ2-5 | TRBV7-2 | TGTGCCAGCAGCTTAGAACAGATACAAGAGACCCAGTACTTC | CASSLEQIQETQYF
. | . | TRBJ2-5 | TRBV7-6 | TGTGCCAGCAGCTTTCTCGGATTACAAGAGACCCAGTACTTC | CASSFLGLQETQYF
. | . | TRBJ2-7 | TRBV5-1 | TGCGCCAGCAGCTTGGATGGAGTAAGCCCCTACGAGCAGTACTTC | CASSLDGVSPYEQYF
few | . | TRBJ2-7 | TRBV16 | TGTGCCAGCAGCCAGGGCCTTGGGGGAAATGAGCAGTACTTC | CASSQGLGGNEQYF
. | . | TRBJ2-3 | TRBV29-1 | TGCAGCGTTGTCCCCTCTCGGAGGGCCCAAGATACGCAGTATTTT | CSVVPSRRAQDTQYF
. | . | TRBJ2-1 | TRBV5-1 | TGCGCCAGCAGTCCAGGCGTAGTGAACAATGAGCAGTTCTTC | CASSPGVVNNEQFF
. | . | TRBJ2-1 | TRBV7-2 | TGTGCCAGCAGCTTCAGAACCCAGGCCTCCTACAATGAGCAGTTCTTC | CASSFRTQASYNEQFF
few | TRBD2 | TRBJ2-5 | TRBV28 | TGTGCCAGCAGTTTCGGGGCTAGCGGGAGGGCCGTCTCGGCGGAATGGACCCAGTACTTC | CASSFGASGRAVSAEWTQYF
few | . | TRBJ2-5 | TRBV5-1 | TGCGCCAGCAGCTTGACAGGGAGAGCAGAGACCCAGTACTTC | CASSLTGRAETQYF
. | TRBD2 | TRBJ2-5 | TRBV24-1 | TGTGCCACCAGTGACCCGGGGACTAGCGGGAGCTATGAGCAGTACTTC | CATSDPGTSGSYEQYF
. | TRBD1 | TRBJ2-1 | TRBV28 | TGTGCCAGTTTCCGGGACAGGGGGATCAATGAGCAGTTCTTC | CASFRDRGINEQFF
. | TRBD1 | TRBJ1-5 | TRBV30 | TGTGCCTGGAGTGTAGAGGGGGCGCAGGGCAATCAGCCCCAGCATTTT | CAWSVEGAQGNQPQHF
few | TRBD1 | TRBJ2-5 | TRBV29-1 | TGCAGCGTGGATCCAGGGGGCATCGTCCAAGAGACCCAGTACTTC | CSVDPGGIVQETQYF
. | . | TRBJ2-1 | TRBV29-1 | TGCAGCGTGCGAAAACAAAGCGGACCCGGAATCCATGAGCAGTTCTTC | CSVRKQSGPGIHEQFF
. | . | TRBJ2-5 | TRBV20-1 | TGCAGTGCTAGTTACCCGGACCGGTCCAGGGAGACCCAGTACTTC | CSASYPDRSRETQYF
few | . | TRBJ1-5 | TRBV9 | TGTGCCAGCAGCGTAGGAGGGGGGACGGTGAATCAGCCCCAGCATTTT | CASSVGGGTVNQPQHF
many | . | TRBJ2-3 | TRBV20-1 | TGCAGTGTTGAGTCTAGCGATACAGATACGCAGTATTTT | CSVESSDTDTQYF